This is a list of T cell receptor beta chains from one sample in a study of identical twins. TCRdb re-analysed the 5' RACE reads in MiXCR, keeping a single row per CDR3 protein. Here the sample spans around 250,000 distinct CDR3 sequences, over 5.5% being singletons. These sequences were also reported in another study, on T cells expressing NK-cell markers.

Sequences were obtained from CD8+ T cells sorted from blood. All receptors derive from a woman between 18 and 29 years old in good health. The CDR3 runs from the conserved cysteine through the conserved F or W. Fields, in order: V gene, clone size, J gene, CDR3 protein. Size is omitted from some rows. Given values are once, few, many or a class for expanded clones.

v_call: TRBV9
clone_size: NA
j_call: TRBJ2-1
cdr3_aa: CASSVEGVYNEQFF

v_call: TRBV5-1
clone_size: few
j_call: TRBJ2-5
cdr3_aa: CASSLQQVGAETQYF

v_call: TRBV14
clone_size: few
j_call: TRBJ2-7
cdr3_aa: CASSHGDPSSYEQYF

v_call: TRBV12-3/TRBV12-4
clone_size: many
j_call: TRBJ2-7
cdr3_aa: CASSWGGEQYF

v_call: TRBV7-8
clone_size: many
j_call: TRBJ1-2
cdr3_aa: CASSLEGTANYGYTF

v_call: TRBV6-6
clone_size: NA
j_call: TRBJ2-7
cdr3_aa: CASSPSVEQYF

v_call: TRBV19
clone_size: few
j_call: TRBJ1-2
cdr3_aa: CASSTLRDLIYGYTF

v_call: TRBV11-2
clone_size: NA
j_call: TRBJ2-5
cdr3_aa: CASRGSGSPQYF

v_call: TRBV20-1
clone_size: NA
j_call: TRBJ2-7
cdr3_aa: CCARPLAAVSYEQYF

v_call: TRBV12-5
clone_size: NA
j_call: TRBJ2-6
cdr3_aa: CASHSGSGANVLTF

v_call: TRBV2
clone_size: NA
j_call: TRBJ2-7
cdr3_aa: CASSESNGPGQYF

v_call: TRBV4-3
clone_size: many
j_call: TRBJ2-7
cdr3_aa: CASSQVWDRGYEQYF